Presented here are 29 T cell receptor beta chains from one specimen sequenced in a study of post-analysis software for immune sequencing data. Study-level results: With TRBV5-6, TRBV5-1 and TRBV20-1 included, five TRBV segments were more frequent in patients than in controls.

cDNA libraries of TCR beta carried unique molecular identifiers. TCRdb recomputed calls from the PCR reads with MiXCR, one row per CDR3 protein. The repertoire holds some 690,000 distinct CDR3 sequences, with 59% as singletons. These TCRs are of unknown antigen specificity. What was sequenced was blood. The source of these receptors is a girl aged 2-10 years with multiple sclerosis.

The CDR3 region has the DNA TGTGCCACCAGCCACGGGGGCTCCATCTCCTACAATGAGCAGTTCTTC. Translated, it gives CATSHGGSISYNEQFF. The rearrangement uses TRBV24-1 and TRBJ2-1; TRBD1 or TRBD2 may be the D gene (6 bases each). Trimming cost V 7 bases and J 0 bases, with 15 bases left between them. Germline CDR1 KGHDR, CDR2 SFDVKD. The length of the CDR3 is 16 residues.

V gene TRBV2 combines with J gene TRBJ1-5; D gene ambiguous. CDR1 SNHLY and CDR2 FYNNEI come from the germline V gene. The CDR3 has 19 amino acids. The V end lost 8 bases, the J end lost 0 bases, and 26 bases lay between the germline ends. This CDR3 is CASDSRPTKDTYSNQPQHF. CDR3 in DNA: TGTGCCAGCGACTCCCGTCCGACTAAAGACACCTATAGCAATCAGCCCCAGCATTTT.

The chain links TRBV7-2 to TRBJ1-6; a weak D match, TRBD1 (6 bases). Trimming stripped 5 bases from V and 1 base from J, with 9 bases between. The CDR3 covers 15 residues. Germline V lookup: CDR1 SGHTA, CDR2 FQGNSA. Written as DNA, the CDR3 is TGTGCCAGCAGCCGACAGGAGTCCTATAATTCACCCCTCCACTTT. Its translation: CASSRQESYNSPLHF.

The chain employs TRBV3-1 and TRBJ2-7, with 8 nucleotides matching TRBD2. The V and J ends lost 3 bases and 9 bases, in that order; junction bases with no gene match: 10. CDR1 and CDR2 from the germline V gene are LGHDT and YNNKEL (reference sequence). The CDR3 has 14 residues. The CDR3 DNA follows: TGTGCCAGCAGCCAGGAACATAGCGGGACCGTGCAGTACTTC. Protein sequence: CASSQEHSGTVQYF.

Ten or more counts support this clonotype. V is TRBV30 and J is TRBJ2-1; D may match TRBD1 or TRBD2 (6 bases each). Trimming removed 4 bases at V and 3 bases at J, with 16 bases between. Germline CDR1 GTSNPN, CDR2 SVGIG (reference sequence). The CDR3 consists of 15 residues. The CDR3 loop is CAWTEFRGVYNEQFF. The CDR3 nucleotides are TGTGCCTGGACGGAGTTTAGGGGGGTCTACAATGAGCAGTTCTTC.

CDR3 DNA sequence: TGTGCCAGCTTAACAGGGACCTACGAGCAGTACTTC. This codes for CASLTGTYEQYF. This chain connects TRBV5-5 to TRBJ2-7, with TRBD1 as a possible D gene (6 bases). V was cut by 7 bases and J by 2 bases, with 10 bases left in between. Germline CDR1 is SGHKS and CDR2 is YYEKEE (reference sequence). The CDR3 extends over 12 amino acids.

The chain joins TRBV7-2 to TRBJ2-4, with TRBD2 matching over 7 bases. The CDR3 has 17 amino acids. The germline gives CDR1 SGHTA, CDR2 FQGNSA. V gave up 1 base and J gave up 0 bases; unmatched junction bases: 6. For the CDR3, the DNA is TGTGCCAGCAGCTTAGAAAGCCCTAGCGGAGCCAAAAACATTCAGTACTTC. Amino acids: CASSLESPSGAKNIQYF.

The chain couples TRBV6-6 to TRBJ2-3; D gene uncertain. The CDR3 is made up of 12 amino acids. Deletions cut 2 bases from V and 2 bases from J, with 2 bases between. Germline CDR1 reads MNHNY; CDR2 reads SVGAGI (reference sequence). The CDR3 sequence is CASSYHTDTQYF. DNA for the CDR3: TGTGCCAGCAGTTACCACACAGATACGCAGTATTTT.

There are a few counts of this clonotype. The chain employs TRBV15 and TRBJ1-1; D perhaps matches TRBD1 (5 bases). The germline gives CDR1 LNHNV, CDR2 YYDKDF (reference sequence). CDR3 size: 14 residues. V was cut by 0 bases and J by 4 bases, with 9 bases left in between. CDR3 loop: CATSRDPGSTEAFF. The CDR3 DNA reads as TGTGCCACCAGCAGAGATCCAGGGTCCACTGAAGCTTTCTTT.

This clonotype was observed a few times. The rearrangement joins TRBV12-3 or TRBV12-4 to TRBJ1-5; D unclear. This CDR3 spans 13 amino acids. V was shortened by 7 bases and J by 5 bases, with 12 bases between the two germline ends. CDR3 protein: CASTSYEDQPQHF. The CDR3 DNA reads TGTGCCAGCACCTCTTACGAGGATCAGCCCCAGCATTTT.

V usage is TRBV27 and J usage is TRBJ1-2; D call uncertain. This CDR3 comprises 14 residues. Per the germline V gene, CDR1 is MNHEY and CDR2 is SMNVEV (reference sequence). Trimming pared 5 bases from V and 6 bases from J, leaving 16 bases between. The CDR3 DNA is TGTGCCAGCAGTGGCCGAAGCGTTTCTGATGGCTACACCTTC. Translated: CASSGRSVSDGYTF.

The J gene is TRBJ2-5, the V gene TRBV20-1, with TRBD1 as a possible D gene (5 bases). The germline V and J ends were trimmed by 0 bases and 4 bases, with 9 bases remaining between them. The CDR3 has 13 amino acids. Germline CDR1 reads DFQATT; CDR2 reads SNEGSKA (reference sequence). CDR3: CSAREFTGETQYF. In DNA form, the CDR3 reads TGCAGTGCTAGAGAATTTACAGGAGAGACCCAGTACTTC.

This clonotype appeared a few times. The CDR3 DNA follows: TGTGCCAGCAGCTCCCGGGGCGCCACAGATACGCAGTATTTT. This sequence encodes CASSSRGATDTQYF. The V gene is TRBV7-3, the J gene TRBJ2-3, with D perhaps being TRBD1 or TRBD2 (5 bases each). This CDR3 has 14 residues. Germline CDR1 and CDR2: SGHTA and FQGTGA. Trimming pared 4 bases from V and 2 bases from J, leaving 10 bases between.

V is TRBV5-5 and J is TRBJ1-1, with D perhaps matching TRBD1 (6 bases). CDR1 and CDR2 (germline): SGHKS, YYEKEE (reference sequence). Between the trimmed V and J ends, which lost 4 bases and 5 bases, there was a span of 18 bases. This CDR3 is 15 amino acids long. CDR3 sequence reads: CASSGTQGRRTEAFF. CDR3 DNA sequence: TGTGCCAGCAGCGGGACCCAGGGGAGAAGGACTGAAGCTTTCTTT.

This clonotype was seen just once. The chain joins TRBV20-1 to TRBJ1-4; unclear D gene. CDR3 size: 13 residues. Trimming took off 0 bases at V and 5 bases at J, with 7 bases between the two ends. From germline, CDR1 is DFQATT and CDR2 SNEGSKA (reference sequence). CDR3 sequence: CSARDGPNEKLFF. The CDR3 DNA follows: TGCAGTGCTAGAGATGGGCCGAATGAAAAACTGTTTTTT.

This clonotype has just one count. This rearrangement joins TRBV20-1 to TRBJ1-2; D perhaps matches TRBD1 (6 bases). Germline V gene sequence: CDR1 DFQATT, CDR2 SNEGSKA (reference sequence). CDR3 length: 14 amino acids. CDR3 amino acids: CSASDRPSSYGYTF. CDR3 DNA sequence: TGCAGCGCTTCCGACAGGCCCTCTAGCTATGGCTACACCTTC.

The chain combines TRBV7-9 with TRBJ2-1; D unresolved. The CDR3 consists of 14 residues. The germline gives CDR1 SEHNR, CDR2 FQNEAQ (reference sequence). Trimming took 5 bases from V and 2 from J, leaving 10 bases between them. The CDR3: CASSVRTAYNEQFF. The CDR3 coding sequence is TGTGCCAGCAGCGTACGGACGGCCTACAATGAGCAGTTCTTC.

There are a few counts of this clonotype. This chain connects TRBV7-2 to TRBJ1-1; D unclear. CDR1 is SGHTA and CDR2 is FQGNSA in the germline V gene. Trimming pared 1 base from V and 4 bases from J, leaving 7 bases between. This CDR3 region has 13 residues. Written as DNA, the CDR3 is TGTGCCAGCAGCTTAGAAGGGCGCACTGAAGCTTTCTTT. Translated, it gives CASSLEGRTEAFF.

The chain has TRBV4-1 and TRBJ2-7; 7 bases match TRBD1. V gave up 4 bases and J gave up 0 bases; unmatched junction bases: 9. The CDR3 is 16 amino acids. Germline values: CDR1 MGHRA, CDR2 YSYEKL. In nucleotides, the CDR3 is TGCGCCAGCAGCCCGGGCTCCGGGACAGTCTCCTACGAGCAGTACTTC. Protein product: CASSPGSGTVSYEQYF.

The chain carries TRBV3-1 and TRBJ2-1; 7 bases are a match to TRBD2. J lost 8 bases, V lost 1 base, and 8 bases had no gene match. CDR1 and CDR2 from the germline V gene are LGHDT and YNNKEL (reference sequence). This CDR3 comprises 15 residues. In nucleotides, the CDR3 is TGTGCCAGCAGCCAAGTTCCAGGGAGGGTCCATGAGCAGTTCTTC. This gives the protein CASSQVPGRVHEQFF.

The gene calls are TRBV4-3 and TRBJ1-5; D gene unclear. CDR1 and CDR2 (germline): LGHNA, YSLEER. The V and J ends lost 0 bases and 4 bases respectively, with 7 bases between them. The CDR3 contains 14 residues. The CDR3 bases are TGCGCCAGCAGCCAAGAGTACGGAAATCAGCCCCAGCATTTT. As protein: CASSQEYGNQPQHF.

The chain recombines TRBV7-2 with TRBJ2-1; D could derive from TRBD1 or TRBD2 (5 bases each). The germline CDR1 and CDR2 sequences are SGHTA and FQGNSA. The CDR3 loop spans 15 amino acids. V was shortened by 4 bases and J by 6 bases, with 16 bases between the two germline ends. Here the CDR3 reads CASSSGLRGVNEQFF. The CDR3 DNA reads TGTGCCAGCAGCTCCGGCCTTAGAGGGGTCAATGAGCAGTTCTTC.

V usage is TRBV9 and J usage is TRBJ2-7; D is undetermined. There are 15 residues in the CDR3. Germline V gene data show CDR1 as SGDLS and CDR2 as YYNGEE. The V and J ends lost 0 bases and 1 base respectively, with 11 bases between them. CDR3 residues: CASSVDSFTSYEQYF. The CDR3 coding sequence is TGTGCCAGCAGCGTAGACAGCTTCACATCCTACGAGCAGTACTTC. The entire variable domain, with the rest obtained from reference TRBV9 and TRBJ2-7, is as follows: DSGVTQTPKHLITATGQRVTLRCSPRSGDLSVYWYQQSLDQGLQFLIQYYNGEERAKGNILERFSAQQFPDLHSELNLSSLELGDSALYFCASSVDSFTSYEQYFGPGTRLTVT.

Only a few counts were recorded for this clonotype. V gene TRBV12-5 combines with J gene TRBJ2-1; 7 bases line up with TRBD1. This CDR3 has 14 amino acids. Trimming removed 7 bases from V and 2 bases from J; junction bases left unmatched: 5. Germline CDR1 reads LGHNT; CDR2 reads FRNRAP. CDR3 sequence: CASDQDRTYNEQFF. The CDR3 DNA sequence: TGTGCTAGTGACCAGGACAGGACCTACAATGAGCAGTTCTTC.

Only a few counts were recorded for this clonotype. In nucleotides, the CDR3 is TGTGCCAGCATGAGGGGACTAGCGGTCTCCTACGAGCAGTACTTC. Protein: CASMRGLAVSYEQYF. J is TRBJ2-7 and V is TRBV12-3 or TRBV12-4, with 11 bases identical to TRBD2. This CDR3 is built from 15 residues. V shed 7 bases and J 0 bases; nucleotides not matched to a gene: 5.

A word on this clonotype: Its ends do not fully match the called genes, so a read error is possible. The gene calls are TRBV6-5 and TRBJ2-1; 9 bases align to TRBD1. The CDR3 covers 21 residues. CDR1 is MNHEY and CDR2 is SVGAGI in the germline V gene. Here the CDR3 DNA reads TGTGCCAGCGGTTACGATAAATCGGCGGGACAGGGAGTTTCCTCCTACAATGAGCAGTTCTTC. Residues: CASGYDKSAGQGVSSYNEQFF.

This clonotype has just a few counts. The chain has TRBV20-1 and TRBJ2-5, with D unresolved. The DNA end is a closer match to TRBJ2-4, so the J assignment may be wrong. Germline CDR1 and CDR2: DFQATT and SNEGSKA (reference sequence). This CDR3 comprises 12 residues. This CDR3 reads CSASPGQNIQYF. CDR3 nucleotide sequence: TGCAGTGCTAGTCCCGGACAAAACATTCAGTACTTC.

This clonotype has more than one count but fewer than ten. The chain couples TRBV5-1 to TRBJ2-6; 11 bases map to TRBD1. CDR1 is SGHRS and CDR2 is YFSETQ in the germline V gene. The CDR3 has 14 amino acids. V shed 4 bases and J 13 bases; nucleotides not matched to a gene: 7. CDR3 protein: CASSRGQGEDVLTF. The DNA of the CDR3 is TGCGCCAGCAGCCGGGGACAGGGGGAGGATGTCCTGACTTTC.

J is TRBJ2-3 and V is TRBV29-1; 7 bases are a match to TRBD2. With V trimmed by 4 bases and J by 5 bases, 15 bases remained unmatched. CDR1 is SQVTM, CDR2 ANQGSEA, per germline. The CDR3 is 16 amino acids. The CDR3 is CSVVMGLGGYVDTQYF. The CDR3, as DNA: TGCAGCGTTGTTATGGGGCTCGGGGGGTATGTAGATACGCAGTATTTT.